These 31 T cell receptor beta chains came from one sample sequenced in a study of CD8+CD57+ T cells in acquired aplastic anemia. Genomic DNA, serving as template, underwent TCR beta VDJ and CDR3 profiling. TCRdb re-called the reads through MiXCR, storing one row per CDR3 protein. The sample lists roughly 51,000 distinct CDR3 sequences, about two thirds occurring once. Sequencing was carried out using sorted CD4+, CD8+, or CD8+CD57+ T cells (not recorded which) from PBMCs. The receptors were gathered from a human donor in good health, serving as a control.

In this sample, this clonotype turned up once. The V gene is TRBV20-1, the J gene TRBJ2-7; possibly TRBD1 or TRBD2 for D (5 bases each). The V end was cut by 5 bases, the J end by 3 bases, with 14 bases between. This CDR3 contains 13 residues. The V gene's germline CDR1 is DFQATT and CDR2 SNEGSKA (reference sequence). This CDR3 reads CSALEGTRYEQYF. The DNA for the CDR3 is TGCAGTGCTCTCGAGGGGACCCGCTACGAGCAGTACTTC.

This clonotype was found many times. The V gene is TRBV14, the J gene TRBJ1-2; D unresolved. Germline lookup yields CDR1 SGHDN and CDR2 FVKESK. The CDR3 has 13 amino acids. V lost 4 bases to trimming and J lost 0 bases, with 6 bases between them. CDR3 residues: CASSLSPNYGYTF. CDR3 bases: TGTGCCAGCAGCCTTTCCCCTAACTATGGCTACACCTTC.

The CDR3 nucleotides read TGCAGTGCTACGGCCGATTTGTACCAAGAGACCCAGTACTTC. Protein: CSATADLYQETQYF. The chain has TRBV20-1 and TRBJ2-5; no clear D. Trimming left V 4 bases short and J 0 bases short, with 12 bases between. From germline, CDR1 is DFQATT and CDR2 SNEGSKA (reference sequence). The CDR3 length is 14 residues.

This sequence joins TRBV10-3 and TRBJ2-5; 7 positions agree with TRBD1. Trimming at V came to 8 bases and at J to 3 bases, leaving 0 bases not matched to a gene. Germline CDR1 reads ENHRY; CDR2 reads SYGVKD. The CDR3 contains 11 residues. The CDR3 reads CAIGTEETQYF. In nucleotides, the CDR3 is TGTGCCATCGGGACAGAAGAGACCCAGTACTTC.

This chain uses TRBV9 with TRBJ1-1; weak D call: TRBD1 (6 bases). Germline V CDR1 and CDR2: SGDLS, YYNGEE. Trimming removed 0 bases from V and 2 bases from J, with 11 bases in between. This CDR3 region has 15 residues. The CDR3 protein is CASSVAGHLNTEAFF. In DNA, the CDR3 is TGTGCCAGCAGCGTAGCGGGACACCTAAACACTGAAGCTTTCTTT.

This clonotype was seen a handful of times. This sequence joins TRBV29-1 and TRBJ1-1, with 8 positions matching TRBD1. CDR1 and CDR2 from the germline V gene are SQVTM and ANQGSEA. V shed 1 base, J shed 4 bases, and the junction held 5 bases outside the gene matches. This CDR3 has 14 amino acids. The CDR3 sequence: CSVEGYRGSTEAFF. CDR3 nucleotide sequence: TGCAGCGTTGAAGGGTACAGGGGGAGCACTGAAGCTTTCTTT.

In its sample, this clonotype was seen once. The chain recombines TRBV6-1 with TRBJ1-1; D might be TRBD1 (5 bases). Germline V gene lookup returns CDR1 MNHNS and CDR2 SASEGT. The CDR3 extends over 13 amino acids. V was trimmed by 6 bases and J by 3 bases, leaving 11 bases between them. Here the CDR3 reads CASSPDSHTEAFF. The DNA of the CDR3 is TGTGCCAGCAGCCCCGACAGCCACACTGAAGCTTTCTTT.

This chain links TRBV10-3 with TRBJ2-7; 8 bases map to TRBD1. Unmatched junction bases numbered 5, after V lost 0 bases and J lost 4 bases. CDR1 is ENHRY and CDR2 is SYGVKD in the germline V gene. CDR3 length equals 15 residues. CDR3 sequence reads: CAISESAGGSYEQYF. In DNA form, the CDR3 reads TGTGCCATCAGTGAGTCGGCAGGGGGCTCGTACGAGCAGTACTTC.

The gene calls are TRBV7-2 and TRBJ2-5; D not resolved. Germline loops: CDR1 SGHTA, CDR2 FQGNSA. V was cut by 0 bases and J by 1 base, with 12 bases left in between. This CDR3 comprises 16 residues. This CDR3 is CASSLAPLGFQETQYF. The CDR3 DNA reads TGTGCCAGCAGCTTAGCCCCCTTGGGATTCCAAGAGACCCAGTACTTC.

This chain uses TRBV7-8 with TRBJ2-1; D is tentatively TRBD1 or TRBD2 (6 bases each). With 1 base removed from V and 6 bases from J, the gap between germline ends came to 7 bases. The CDR3 has 13 residues. Germline V gene data show CDR1 as SGHVS and CDR2 as FQNEAQ. Here the CDR3 DNA reads TGTGCCAGCAGCTTAGAGGGGGGCAATGAGCAGTTCTTC. Amino acids: CASSLEGGNEQFF.

This chain connects TRBV7-9 to TRBJ1-5; no clear D gene. Trimming left V 1 base short and J 6 bases short, with 10 bases between. This CDR3 is 14 amino acids long. Germline CDR1 is SEHNR and CDR2 is FQNEAQ (reference sequence). CDR3 nucleotide sequence: TGTGCCAGCAGCTTAGGAGGCGTAGGTCAGCCCCAGCATTTT. As protein: CASSLGGVGQPQHF.

Judged by abundance, this clonotype is medium-sized. The genes are TRBV10-3 and TRBJ1-1; 8 bases are shared with TRBD1. Trimming cost V 7 bases and J 0 bases; bases outside gene matches: 7. This CDR3 has 15 residues. Germline CDR1 reads ENHRY; CDR2 reads SYGVKD. CDR3 region: CAIKGQGALNTEAFF. The CDR3 bases are TGTGCCATCAAAGGGCAGGGGGCACTGAACACTGAAGCTTTCTTT.

This clonotype showed up just once. This chain joins TRBV5-4 and TRBJ1-1, with D hard to call. The CDR3 length is 15 residues. V gave up 4 bases and J gave up 2 bases, with 15 bases separating them. The germline V gene encodes CDR1 SGHNT and CDR2 YYREEE (reference sequence). CDR3 sequence: CASSRSSRTNTEAFF. DNA of the CDR3: TGTGCCAGCAGCCGCAGTTCACGGACTAACACTGAAGCTTTCTTT.

This clonotype was seen just once. At one boundary the junction diverges from the germline segment, which might be a read error. V gene TRBV29-1 combines with J gene TRBJ2-7, with 9 bases fitting TRBD1. Germline V lookup: CDR1 SQVTM, CDR2 ANQGSEA. This CDR3 region has 13 residues. The CDR3 reads CSVAGTGNGEQHF. In DNA form, the CDR3 reads TGCAGCGTGGCCGGGACAGGGAACGGGGAGCAGCACTTC.

This clonotype was recorded many times. The chain employs TRBV5-5 and TRBJ2-7; TRBD2 matches at 7 bases. The V gene's germline CDR1 is SGHKS and CDR2 YYEKEE (reference sequence). The CDR3 is 14 residues long. J gave up 3 bases and V 0 bases, and 3 bases lay outside the gene matches. CDR3 sequence: CASSLASGNYEQYF. CDR3 coding DNA: TGTGCCAGCAGCTTGGCTAGCGGTAACTACGAGCAGTACTTC.

This chain connects TRBV12-3 or TRBV12-4 to TRBJ2-1; 8 bases line up with TRBD1. The CDR3 sequence is 14 residues long. V was clipped by 6 bases and J by 8 bases; unmatched bases: 9. CDR3 loop: CASRRGQVIDEQFF. In DNA form, the CDR3 reads TGTGCCAGCAGGAGGGGACAGGTAATTGATGAGCAGTTCTTC.

The chain couples TRBV19 to TRBJ2-7, with 13 bases fitting TRBD2. Looked up from germline, CDR1 is LNHDA and CDR2 is SQIVND (reference sequence). The length of the CDR3 is 17 residues. V lost 2 bases and J lost 0; bases outside the gene matches: 4. The chain's CDR3 is CASSIILAGGGSYEQYF. Here the CDR3 DNA reads TGTGCCAGTAGTATAATACTAGCGGGAGGGGGCTCCTACGAGCAGTACTTC.

The V gene is TRBV10-3, the J gene TRBJ2-7; D tentatively reads TRBD1 or TRBD2 (5 bases each). The germline V and J ends were trimmed by 8 bases and 2 bases, with 10 bases remaining between them. The CDR3 consists of 12 residues. Germline CDR1 is ENHRY and CDR2 is SYGVKD. The CDR3 DNA follows: TGTGCCATCGGGGACCAAGCCTACGAGCAGTACTTC. Protein sequence: CAIGDQAYEQYF.

The chain employs TRBV25-1 and TRBJ1-6; the D is unclear. The CDR3 is 13 residues long. Per germline, CDR1 MGHDK and CDR2 SYGVNS. V was trimmed by 6 bases and J by 10 bases, leaving 13 bases between them. CDR3: CASSSQGGSPLHF. As DNA, the CDR3 is TGTGCCAGCAGCTCGCAAGGAGGATCACCCCTCCACTTT.

This chain connects TRBV10-3 to TRBJ1-1; possible D gene TRBD1, 6 bases. Germline CDR1 is ENHRY and CDR2 is SYGVKD. The CDR3 has 15 residues. Trimming took 6 bases from V and 0 from J, leaving 14 bases between them. In DNA, the CDR3 is TGTGCCATCAGACGGGCAGGGGATATGAACACTGAAGCTTTCTTT. Translating gives CAIRRAGDMNTEAFF.

There are a few counts of this clonotype. The chain is built from TRBV24-1 and TRBJ2-7; 7 bases are a match to TRBD1. Germline CDR1 and CDR2: KGHDR and SFDVKD. This CDR3 contains 14 residues. V gave up 6 bases and J gave up 2 bases; unmatched junction bases: 6. This chain's CDR3 is CATSQQGSTYEQYV. The CDR3 nucleotides are TGTGCCACCAGTCAACAGGGGTCAACCTACGAGCAGTACGTC.

This clonotype was recorded many times. This sequence joins TRBV12-3 or TRBV12-4 and TRBJ2-1; TRBD1 agrees at 7 bases. With V trimmed by 6 bases and J by 1 base, 6 bases remained unmatched. The CDR3 is 15 residues long. The CDR3 protein is CASRDGTASYNEQFF. The CDR3 nucleotides read TGTGCCAGCAGGGATGGGACAGCTTCCTACAATGAGCAGTTCTTC.

The chain combines TRBV20-1 with TRBJ1-2, with 8 bases lining up with TRBD1. CDR1 and CDR2 (germline): DFQATT, SNEGSKA (reference sequence). The CDR3 spans 16 residues. V lost 3 bases to trimming and J lost 5 bases; unmatched junction nucleotides: 14. CDR3 residues: CSARAPGGTLWYGYTF. The CDR3, as DNA: TGCAGTGCTAGGGCACCAGGGGGCACACTATGGTATGGCTACACCTTC.

The rearrangement links TRBV25-1 to TRBJ2-5; weak D call: TRBD1 (6 bases). Gene TRBJ2-7 matches the end of the DNA better, so the J call may be wrong. Germline lookup yields CDR1 MGHDK and CDR2 SYGVNS. CDR3 length: 17 residues. CDR3 loop: CASSWATAGEAFYEQYF. The CDR3 DNA reads as TGTGCCAGCAGCTGGGCGACGGCAGGGGAAGCCTTCTACGAGCAGTACTTC.

The rearrangement uses TRBV20-1 and TRBJ2-7; 12 positions agree with TRBD2. Germline lookup yields CDR1 DFQATT and CDR2 SNEGSKA (reference sequence). This CDR3 spans 14 amino acids. Unmatched junction bases numbered 6, after V lost 6 bases and J lost 3 bases. Written as DNA, the CDR3 is TGCAGTGCGACTGGACTAGCGGGGAACTACGAGCAGTACTTC. Its translation is CSATGLAGNYEQYF.

This clonotype was picked up many times. A read error may produce the germline difference seen at one junction end. J is TRBJ1-4 and V is TRBV6-5; no firm D call. The germline gives CDR1 MNHEY, CDR2 SVGAGI. The CDR3 is made up of 14 amino acids. CDR3 protein: CASSYGVTNEELFF. The CDR3 DNA reads as TGTGCCAGCAGTTACGGGGTCACTAATGAAGAACTGTTTTTT.

This clonotype has only a few counts. This chain uses TRBV19 with TRBJ2-7; D may match TRBD1 or TRBD2 (5 bases each). The V end was cut by 3 bases, the J end by 0 bases, with 9 bases between. The CDR3 length is 14 residues. The germline V gene encodes CDR1 LNHDA and CDR2 SQIVND (reference sequence). The chain's CDR3 is CASSISGSSYEQYF. As DNA, the CDR3 is TGTGCCAGTAGTATCTCAGGGAGCTCCTACGAGCAGTACTTC.

This clonotype was seen more than once but under ten times. The chain carries TRBV10-3 and TRBJ2-7, with 10 bases matching TRBD1. The CDR3 extends over 15 amino acids. Germline CDR1 is ENHRY and CDR2 is SYGVKD. The trim removed 6 bases at V and 0 bases at J, leaving 5 bases unmatched. CDR3 DNA: TGTGCCATCAGGCCCGGGACAGGGGACTCCTACGAGCAGTACTTC. This sequence encodes CAIRPGTGDSYEQYF.

This chain uses TRBV10-3 with TRBJ2-6, with a weak D call TRBD2 (6 bases). Germline V CDR1 and CDR2: ENHRY, SYGVKD. CDR3 length: 16 amino acids. Trimming removed 0 bases from V and 3 bases from J, with 9 bases in between. The CDR3 coding sequence is TGTGCCATCAGTGAGTCGACGGGAGATGGGGCCAACGTCCTGACTTTC. It yields the protein CAISESTGDGANVLTF.

This clonotype is medium-sized by share. The CDR3 spells CSVVPGDTEAFF. In DNA, the CDR3 is TGCAGCGTTGTGCCCGGGGACACTGAAGCTTTCTTT. The chain employs TRBV29-1 and TRBJ1-1; D is unclear. V was pared by 4 bases and J by 3 bases, with 9 bases between. CDR1 and CDR2 from the germline V gene are SQVTM and ANQGSEA. CDR3 size: 12 residues.

The V call is TRBV7-9, the J call TRBJ2-7; D remains unclear. Germline values: CDR1 SEHNR, CDR2 FQNEAQ (reference sequence). Trimming cost V 7 bases and J 2 bases, with 9 bases left between them. The CDR3 extends over 12 amino acids. The CDR3 DNA is TGTGCCAGCACCCCCTTGGCCTACGAGCAGTACTTC. The encoded protein is CASTPLAYEQYF.